This T cell receptor beta chain was identified during a study of CD8 T cells in Susac syndrome (dated by TCRdb to about 2019). For the wider study: Of the Susac syndrome patients who were sequenced, roughly 6 had clinically active disease and 8 or 9 were in clinical remission. At the time of blood withdrawal, Susac syndrome patients were either therapy-naive, taking corticosteroids (with some also receiving IVIg), or on IVIg alone. Whether CD8+ T cell activation and differentiation in Susac syndrome was antigen driven was tested using repertoire sequencing. The study compared CD8+ T cell repertoire clonality among eleven to twelve healthy donors, around 14 Susac syndrome patients and 15 multiple sclerosis patients. The investigation overall reported the following: Roughly 15 and five Susac-specific public clones were found in the total CD8+ and CD8+ TEMRA repertoires, respectively. The TCR sequencing and HLA analysis was acknowledged to have included a relatively small number of individuals. Clonal expansion was seen in Susac syndrome CD8+ repertoires, peaking in CD8+ TEMRA cells and being greater in clinically active patients than in remitting ones.

High-throughput TCR beta sequencing profiled peripheral blood CD8+ and CD4+ T cells from healthy donors, Susac syndrome patients and multiple sclerosis patients. The Susac syndrome patients fulfilled recently defined diagnostic criteria for definite or probable disease. Bulk CD8+ and CD4+ T cells were purified magnetically by negative isolation, whereas CD8+ TEMRA cells were enriched by FACS. Blood was drawn into EDTA tubes, processed within 24 hours, and PBMCs were isolated by density gradient centrifugation. PBMCs destined for TCR sequencing were cryopreserved in liquid nitrogen and later thawed in a 37 °C water bath. Purity of sorted or isolated CD4+, CD8+ and CD8+ TEMRA cells was at least 90%. As for this clonotype: Its antigen is unknown. Base qualities were left out, and no much larger clone turns up one base away.

The cysteine opens and the phenylalanine closes a CDR3 of 14 amino acids. The kept DNA is CDR3 alone, 42 bases in frame from the first base. V is pared back by 4 bases and J by 0 bases, with 8 bases lying between the germline termini. For CDR1 and CDR2, the germline V gene (reference sequence) lists MNHEY and SMNVEV. RNA was extracted using the RNeasy kit, and roughly 0.45 to 1 microgram was reverse transcribed with random hexamers. The immunoSEQ multiplex PCR assay, covering 54 Vbeta and 13 Jbeta segments, was used to amplify TCR beta CDR3 regions. PCR amplification bias was corrected using a synthetic template baseline for primer optimization and computational correction. From the authors' description of their analysis: Reads were assigned to V, D and J genes according to IMGT and analyzed in immunoSEQ Analyzer, with only productive sequences retained. To calculate clonality, Shannon entropy was normalized by log2 of the number of productive unique sequences and then subtracted from one. For each patient and control, public and private clones were evaluated among the 100 most prevalent clones. A clone was defined as Susac-specific if it was absent from the healthy and MS cohorts, from around 960 published viral clones and from other ImmuneACCESS disease sequences. TCRdb reanalyzed the raw reads on its own, using fastp at Q25 for trimming and MiXCR for clone calling, and kept in-frame beta chains. Identical CDR3 proteins give one entry, which carries the most common genes and DNA. What appears here as the V and J calls and clone size reflects TCRdb's work, not the paper's. A total of about 76,000 distinct CDR3 sequences appear in this sample, 85% to 95% of them only once. The ten biggest clones cover roughly 0.47% of the sample.

The TCR sequence derives from a human donor with Susac syndrome. The sample was CD8+ T cells from PBMCs. Rearrangement joined TRBV27 to TRBJ2-3; the D call is tentative, TRBD1 or TRBD2, as each matches 5 bases. At the DNA level, the sequence is TGTGCCAGCAGTTCCTGGGGGAGCACAGATACGCAGTATTTT. It is translated as CASSSWGSTDTQYF.